These 30 T cell receptor beta chains were all obtained from the same sample, sequenced in a study of memory CD4+ T cells and cytomegalovirus serostatus. Some clones are missing from TCRdb's copy, which holds only in-frame ones; the method was immunoSEQ multiplex PCR. Counted here are 54,000 or so clones, 81% occurring once; the ten biggest clones make up 1% to 1.2%. The sort gate was single viable CD3+CD4+CD8-CD45RO+ cells for memory CD4+ T cells. The sample consisted of memory CD4+ T cells from blood. The receptors originated from an adult in good health and CMV-seronegative.

The chain is built from TRBV5-1 and TRBJ2-7; 13 bases match TRBD2. This CDR3 has 15 residues. Trimming at V came to 0 bases and at J to 9 bases, leaving 6 bases not matched to a gene. Germline loops: CDR1 SGHRS, CDR2 YFSETQ. CDR3 region: CASSLGGLAGDVQYF. The CDR3 DNA follows: TGCGCCAGCAGCTTGGGTGGACTAGCGGGAGACGTGCAGTACTTC.

The rearrangement joins TRBV5-1 to TRBJ1-4; 8 bases agree with TRBD1. The CDR3 runs to 16 residues. Trimming at V came to 4 bases and at J to 2 bases, leaving 7 bases not matched to a gene. The germline V gene encodes CDR1 SGHRS and CDR2 YFSETQ. The DNA for the CDR3 is TGCGCCAGCAGCCCACAGGGGGGAGTGACTAATGAAAAACTGTTTTTT. Its translation is CASSPQGGVTNEKLFF.

This chain joins TRBV6-5 and TRBJ2-1; unclear D gene. Per germline, CDR1 MNHEY and CDR2 SVGAGI. V shed 6 bases and J shed 4 bases, with 10 bases lying between them. This CDR3 is 13 amino acids long. CDR3 nucleotide sequence: TGTGCCAGCAGCCCGGACCGGTACAATGAGCAGTTCTTC. Amino acids: CASSPDRYNEQFF.

This rearrangement joins TRBV6-5 to TRBJ1-1; TRBD1 is a possible D gene (6 bases). This CDR3 is 15 amino acids long. Trimming left V 5 bases short and J 5 bases short, with 18 bases between. Germline CDR1 reads MNHEY; CDR2 reads SVGAGI. The CDR3 here is CASSPATTGRTEAFF. The CDR3 DNA reads TGTGCCAGCAGTCCCGCCACCACAGGGAGGACTGAAGCTTTCTTT.

The chain couples TRBV27 to TRBJ2-3; D gene unclear. V was shortened by 2 bases and J by 0 bases, with 6 bases between the two germline ends. The CDR3 has 14 amino acids. CDR1 and CDR2 from the germline V gene are MNHEY and SMNVEV (reference sequence). The CDR3 reads CASSLGDSTDTQYF. In nucleotides, the CDR3 is TGTGCCAGCAGTTTAGGCGATAGCACAGATACGCAGTATTTT.

The chain employs TRBV29-1 and TRBJ2-3, with TRBD2 matching 8 bases. The CDR3 extends over 12 amino acids. Trimming removed 4 bases from V and 4 bases from J; junction bases left unmatched: 1. The V gene's germline CDR1 is SQVTM and CDR2 ANQGSEA. CDR3 sequence: CSVGLASDTQYF. CDR3 in DNA: TGCAGCGTTGGACTAGCGTCAGATACGCAGTATTTT.

This clone showed up just a few times. The chain combines TRBV10-3 with TRBJ1-5; D not certain. Per germline, CDR1 ENHRY and CDR2 SYGVKD. The CDR3 has 13 amino acids. V gave up 6 bases and J gave up 0 bases, with 6 bases separating them. CDR3 nucleotides: TGTGCCATCAGCGTTGATAGCAATCAGCCCCAGCATTTT. Translating gives CAISVDSNQPQHF.

This chain joins TRBV27 and TRBJ1-6; 7 nucleotides agree with TRBD1. The CDR3 covers 15 residues. The J segment lost 10 bases and the V segment lost 5 bases, leaving 11 bases of the junction unmatched. Germline V CDR1 and CDR2: MNHEY, SMNVEV (reference sequence). As DNA, the CDR3 is TGTGCCAGCAGTGTCCGACAGGGACAGAGATCACCCCTCCACTTT. Residues: CASSVRQGQRSPLHF.

This CDR3 reads CASSPYRSPQHF. CDR3 nucleotides: TGTGCCAGCAGTCCTTACAGATCGCCCCAGCATTTT. The rearrangement uses TRBV28 and TRBJ1-5; D is ambiguous. Germline V gene data show CDR1 as MDHEN and CDR2 as SYDVKM. There are 12 residues in the CDR3. Between the trimmed V and J ends, which lost 5 bases and 9 bases, there was a span of 11 bases.

This rearrangement joins TRBV29-1 to TRBJ2-7; 8 bases line up with TRBD1. V lost 7 bases to trimming and J lost 3 bases; unmatched junction nucleotides: 8. Germline CDR1 is SQVTM and CDR2 is ANQGSEA. CDR3 length: 13 amino acids. CDR3 protein: CSAGQGVNYEQYF. For the CDR3, the DNA is TGCAGCGCTGGACAGGGCGTCAACTACGAGCAGTACTTC.

V usage is TRBV21-1 and J usage is TRBJ2-5; TRBD1 is taken as the D call from the table, unchecked against the DNA. TRBV21-1 is a pseudogene. The CDR3 covers 15 residues. The CDR3 nucleotides read TGTGCCAGCAGCCGCCGGGACATAAAACAAGAGACCCAGTACTTC. Its translation is CASSRRDIKQETQYF.

The chain links TRBV7-3 to TRBJ2-1; weak D call: TRBD1 (6 bases). Germline CDR1 and CDR2: SGHTA and FQGTGA. This CDR3 spans 13 amino acids. The germline V and J ends were trimmed by 5 bases and 10 bases, with 15 bases remaining between them. The CDR3 sequence is CASSTPGGKEQFF. The DNA of the CDR3 is TGTGCCAGCAGCACCCCTGGGGGCAAAGAGCAGTTCTTC. The full variable domain, completed using reference TRBV7-3 and TRBJ2-1, is GAGVSQTPSNKVTEKGKYVELRCDPISGHTALYWYRQSLGQGPEFLIYFQGTGAADDSGLPNDRFFAVRPEGSVSTLKIQRTERGDSAVYLCASSTPGGKEQFFGPGTRLTVL.

The chain has TRBV2 and TRBJ2-5; tentatively, D is TRBD1 (6 bases). With 6 bases removed from V and 5 bases from J, the gap between germline ends came to 22 bases. Per the germline V gene, CDR1 is SNHLY and CDR2 is FYNNEI. This CDR3 has 16 amino acids. CDR3 sequence reads: CASRGPTGSQGETQYF. Written as DNA, the CDR3 is TGTGCCAGCAGGGGTCCCACGGGTTCCCAGGGGGAGACCCAGTACTTC. The variable domain in full, completed from reference TRBV2 and TRBJ2-5, reads EPEVTQTPSHQVTQMGQEVILRCVPISNHLYFYWYRQILGQKVEFLVSFYNNEISEKSEIFDDQFSVERPDGSNFTLKIRSTKLEDSAMYFCASRGPTGSQGETQYFGPGTRLLVL.

The chain recombines TRBV5-1 with TRBJ2-3; D gene uncertain. This CDR3 has 15 residues. V lost 4 bases to trimming and J lost 0 bases, with 12 bases between them. The germline gives CDR1 SGHRS, CDR2 YFSETQ. This CDR3 reads CASSLRQASTDTQYF. CDR3 DNA sequence: TGCGCCAGCAGCCTAAGACAAGCTAGCACAGATACGCAGTATTTT.

This clone was counted only a few times. V and J are TRBV19 and TRBJ2-3; 12 bases match TRBD2. J was trimmed by 1 base and V by 9 bases; bases with no gene match: 2. Germline V gives CDR1 LNHDA, CDR2 SQIVND (reference sequence). The CDR3 runs 14 residues. In DNA form, the CDR3 reads TGTGCCAGCAGGACTAGCGGGGGCACAGATACGCAGTATTTT. It codes for CASRTSGGTDTQYF.

This clone was recorded a few times. The chain has TRBV4-2 and TRBJ1-1; D unclear. This CDR3 is 12 amino acids long. Trimming removed 7 bases at V and 7 bases at J, with 13 bases between. Germline values: CDR1 LGHNA, CDR2 YNFKEQ. This CDR3 reads CASTPHRGEAFF. In DNA form, the CDR3 reads TGTGCCAGCACCCCTCACCGGGGTGAAGCTTTCTTT.

The CDR3 nucleotides read TGTGCCAGCAGCTTGACTAGCGGGAGGGCAGATACGCAGTATTTT. It codes for CASSLTSGRADTQYF. The genes are TRBV7-9 and TRBJ2-3, with TRBD2 identical over 14 bases. Losses at the gene ends were 3 bases for V and 4 bases for J; bases not matched to a gene: 0. The CDR3 loop spans 15 amino acids. Germline CDR1 and CDR2: SEHNR and FQNEAQ (reference sequence).

The chain's CDR3 is CASSRNTEAFF. CDR3 DNA sequence: TGTGCCAGCAGCAGGAACACTGAAGCTTTCTTT. The chain has TRBV2 and TRBJ1-1; no clear D. Germline V gene lookup returns CDR1 SNHLY and CDR2 FYNNEI. CDR3 length: 11 residues. The germline V and J ends were trimmed by 6 bases and 1 base, with 3 bases remaining between them.

This clone was observed a single time. The V gene is TRBV2, the J gene TRBJ1-3; 9 nucleotides agree with TRBD1. CDR3 size: 15 residues. V gave up 4 bases and J gave up 2 bases; unmatched junction bases: 3. Germline V lookup: CDR1 SNHLY, CDR2 FYNNEI. This CDR3 is CASSGQGVAGNTIYF. CDR3 nucleotides: TGTGCCAGCAGTGGACAGGGGGTCGCTGGAAACACCATATATTTT.

This rearrangement joins TRBV2 to TRBJ1-1; 7 bases match TRBD1. With 2 bases clipped from V and 0 bases from J, the junction kept 6 bases outside the gene matches. This CDR3 has 16 amino acids. Germline CDR1 SNHLY, CDR2 FYNNEI. This CDR3 is CASSEYEGQMNTEAFF. CDR3 coding DNA: TGTGCCAGCAGTGAATATGAGGGACAGATGAACACTGAAGCTTTCTTT.

In this sample, this clone turned up once. The chain is built from TRBV2 and TRBJ2-7; D not certain. V shed 6 bases and J shed 7 bases, with 19 bases lying between them. The germline gives CDR1 SNHLY, CDR2 FYNNEI. This CDR3 is built from 14 residues. CDR3 residues: CASSNTLLEREQYF. CDR3 bases: TGTGCCAGCAGCAACACCCTATTGGAACGAGAGCAGTACTTC.

This clone was counted only a few times. The chain recombines TRBV28 with TRBJ1-2, with a tentative D call TRBD1 (6 bases). CDR3 length equals 15 residues. With 5 bases removed from V and 7 bases from J, the gap between germline ends came to 20 bases. Germline CDR1 MDHEN, CDR2 SYDVKM. The CDR3 sequence: CASSIPTGTWGGYTF. The CDR3 DNA reads TGTGCCAGCAGTATCCCGACAGGAACTTGGGGTGGCTACACCTTC.

The rearrangement uses TRBV29-1 and TRBJ2-5; weak D call: TRBD2 (5 bases). TRBJ2-7 matches the DNA end more closely, so the J call is doubtful. Germline values: CDR1 SQVTM, CDR2 ANQGSEA. There are 12 residues in the CDR3. The CDR3 DNA reads as TGCAGCGTTGAGTCGGGATCCGACGAGCAGTACTTC. Translated, it gives CSVESGSDEQYF.

The CDR3 nucleotides read TGTGCCTGGACTAGACTAGCGGGAGGTGCGAATGAGCAGTTCTTC. It codes for CAWTRLAGGANEQFF. The chain employs TRBV30 and TRBJ2-1, with 13 bases identical to TRBD2. After removal of 4 bases from V and 7 bases from J, the junction contained 7 bases not matched to a gene. Germline loops: CDR1 GTSNPN, CDR2 SVGIG (reference sequence). The CDR3 spans 15 residues. Full variable domain (rest looked up from reference TRBV30 and TRBJ2-1): SQTIHQWPATLVQPVGSPLSLECTVEGTSNPNLYWYRQAAGRGLQLLFYSVGIGQISSEVPQNLSASRPQDRQFILSSKKLLLSDSGFYLCAWTRLAGGANEQFFGPGTRLTVL.

The chain links TRBV7-8 to TRBJ2-7; the match to TRBD1 covers 7 bases. This CDR3 contains 16 residues. Trimming cost V 2 bases and J 0 bases; bases outside gene matches: 7. CDR1 and CDR2 (germline): SGHVS, FQNEAQ. The CDR3 DNA sequence: TGTGCCAGCAGCTTATTATCGGGACAGAGCTCCTACGAGCAGTACTTC. Translating gives CASSLLSGQSSYEQYF.

This clone appeared a few times. The rearrangement joins TRBV5-1 to TRBJ1-1, with D possibly TRBD1 on 5 matching bases. Germline values: CDR1 SGHRS, CDR2 YFSETQ. The V and J ends lost 4 bases and 7 bases respectively, with 11 bases between them. The CDR3 totals 12 residues. In DNA form, the CDR3 reads TGCGCCAGCAGCGCGGGACCTGGTGAAGCTTTCTTT. Its translation: CASSAGPGEAFF.

This clone was found once. The chain is built from TRBV28 and TRBJ1-2, with no clear D. This CDR3 is built from 13 residues. In germline, CDR1 is MDHEN, CDR2 SYDVKM. The ends were cut back, 3 bases at V and 4 bases at J, with 9 bases in the middle. The CDR3 reads CASSFSLSYGYTF. CDR3 coding DNA: TGTGCCAGCAGTTTCTCACTCTCCTATGGCTACACCTTC.

The V and J genes are TRBV7-9 and TRBJ1-2; no clear D gene. The CDR3 contains 14 residues. Trimming took off 1 base at V and 7 bases at J, with 13 bases between the two ends. Germline-derived CDR1 and CDR2 are SEHNR and FQNEAQ (reference sequence). CDR3 coding DNA: TGTGCCAGCAGCTTAGACGGGCCGGGCACTGGCTACACCTTC. This gives the protein CASSLDGPGTGYTF.

The gene calls are TRBV5-1 and TRBJ2-3, with D perhaps TRBD2 (6 bases). V was clipped by 4 bases and J by 14 bases, with 17 bases between them. Germline-derived CDR1 and CDR2 are SGHRS and YFSETQ. CDR3 length: 12 amino acids. CDR3 loop: CASSPGSHNSYF. CDR3 DNA sequence: TGCGCCAGCAGCCCCGGGAGTCATAATTCGTATTTT.

The J gene is TRBJ2-7, the V gene TRBV4-3, with D perhaps TRBD2 (6 bases). Per the germline V gene, CDR1 is LGHNA and CDR2 is YSLEER. The CDR3 covers 13 residues. Trimming removed 0 bases from V and 5 bases from J, with 8 bases in between. The CDR3 spells CASSQEGGNEQYF. Written as DNA, the CDR3 is TGCGCCAGCAGCCAAGAAGGAGGGAACGAGCAGTACTTC.